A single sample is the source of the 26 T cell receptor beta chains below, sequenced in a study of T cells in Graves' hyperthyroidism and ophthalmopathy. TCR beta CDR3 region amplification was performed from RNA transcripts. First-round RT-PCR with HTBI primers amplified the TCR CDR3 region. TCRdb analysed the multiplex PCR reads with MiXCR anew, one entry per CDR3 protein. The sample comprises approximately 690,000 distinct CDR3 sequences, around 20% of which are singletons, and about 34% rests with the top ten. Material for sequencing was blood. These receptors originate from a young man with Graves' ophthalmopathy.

CDR3 protein: CAISENKNTEAFF. DNA for the CDR3: TGTGCCATCAGTGAGAACAAGAACACTGAAGCTTTCTTT. The chain joins TRBV10-3 to TRBJ1-1; D unresolved. The CDR3 sequence is 13 residues long. Between the trimmed V and J ends, which lost 2 bases and 1 base, there was a span of 5 bases. Germline-derived CDR1 and CDR2 are ENHRY and SYGVKD.

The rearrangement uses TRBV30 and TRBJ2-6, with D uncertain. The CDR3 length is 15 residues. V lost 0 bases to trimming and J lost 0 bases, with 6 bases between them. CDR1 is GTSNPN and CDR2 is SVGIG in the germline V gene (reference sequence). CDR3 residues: CAWSVYRSGANVLTF. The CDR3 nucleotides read TGTGCCTGGAGTGTATACCGCTCTGGGGCCAACGTCCTGACTTTC.

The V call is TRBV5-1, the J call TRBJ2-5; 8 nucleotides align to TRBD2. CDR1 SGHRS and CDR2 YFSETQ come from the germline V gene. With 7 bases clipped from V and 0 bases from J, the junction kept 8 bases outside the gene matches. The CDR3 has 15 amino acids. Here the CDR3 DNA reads TGCGCCAGCTCGAACGGGAGGGCCGACCAAGAGACCCAGTACTTC. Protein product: CASSNGRADQETQYF.

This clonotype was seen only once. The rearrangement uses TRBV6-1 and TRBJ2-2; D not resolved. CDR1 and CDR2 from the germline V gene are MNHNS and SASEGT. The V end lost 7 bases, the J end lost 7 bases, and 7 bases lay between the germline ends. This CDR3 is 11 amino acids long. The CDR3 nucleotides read TGTGCCAGCAACGTTATCGGGGAGCTGTTTTTT. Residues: CASNVIGELFF.

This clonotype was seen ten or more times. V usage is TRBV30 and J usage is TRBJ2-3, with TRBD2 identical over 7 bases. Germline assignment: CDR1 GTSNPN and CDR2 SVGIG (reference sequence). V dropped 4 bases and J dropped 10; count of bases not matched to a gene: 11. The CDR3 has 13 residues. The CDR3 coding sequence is TGTGCCTGGATGGAAGTCGTACGGGGGGCGCAGTATTTT. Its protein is CAWMEVVRGAQYF. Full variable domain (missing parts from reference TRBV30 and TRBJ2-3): SQTIHQWPATLVQPVGSPLSLECTVEGTSNPNLYWYRQAAGRGLQLLFYSVGIGQISSEVPQNLSASRPQDRQFILSSKKLLLSDSGFYLCAWMEVVRGAQYFGPGTRLTVL.

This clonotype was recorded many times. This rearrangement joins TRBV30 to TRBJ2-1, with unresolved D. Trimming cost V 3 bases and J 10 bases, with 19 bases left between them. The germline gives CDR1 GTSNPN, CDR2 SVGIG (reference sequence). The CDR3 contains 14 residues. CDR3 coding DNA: TGTGCCTGGAGGGACCGTCTGTCCAATTCGGAGCAGTTCTTC. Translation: CAWRDRLSNSEQFF.

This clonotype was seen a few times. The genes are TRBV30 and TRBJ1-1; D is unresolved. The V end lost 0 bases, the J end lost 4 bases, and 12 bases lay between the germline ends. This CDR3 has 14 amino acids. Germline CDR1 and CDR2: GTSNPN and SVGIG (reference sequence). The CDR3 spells CAWSVFYEGTEAFF. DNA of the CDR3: TGTGCCTGGAGTGTGTTTTACGAGGGCACTGAAGCTTTCTTT.

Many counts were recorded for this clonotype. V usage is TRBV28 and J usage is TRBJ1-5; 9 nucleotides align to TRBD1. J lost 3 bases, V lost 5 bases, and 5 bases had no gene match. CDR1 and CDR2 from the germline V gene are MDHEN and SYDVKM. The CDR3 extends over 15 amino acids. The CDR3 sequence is CASSAGQGTNQPQHF. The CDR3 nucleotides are TGTGCCAGCAGTGCGGGACAGGGAACCAATCAGCCCCAGCATTTT.

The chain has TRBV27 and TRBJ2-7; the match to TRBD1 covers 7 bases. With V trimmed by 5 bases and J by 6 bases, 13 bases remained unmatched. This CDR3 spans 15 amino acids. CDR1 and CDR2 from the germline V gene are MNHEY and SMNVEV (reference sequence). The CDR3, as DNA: TGTGCCAGCAGTCCCCCGGGACAGTTTCCTCCCGAGCAGTACTTC. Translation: CASSPPGQFPPEQYF.

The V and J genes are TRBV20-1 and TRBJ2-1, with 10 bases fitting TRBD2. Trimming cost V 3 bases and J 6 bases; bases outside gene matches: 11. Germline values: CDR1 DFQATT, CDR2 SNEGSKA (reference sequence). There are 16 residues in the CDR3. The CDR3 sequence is CSASTLAGVRSNEQFF. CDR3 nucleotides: TGCAGTGCTAGCACCCTAGCGGGAGTAAGATCCAATGAGCAGTTCTTC.

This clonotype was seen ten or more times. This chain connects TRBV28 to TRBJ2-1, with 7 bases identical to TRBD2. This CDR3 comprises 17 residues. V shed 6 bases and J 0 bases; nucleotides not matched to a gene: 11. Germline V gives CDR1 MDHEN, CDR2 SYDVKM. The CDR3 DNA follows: TGTGCCAGCAGAAGCCAAGGACTAGAGCGCTCCTACAATGAGCAGTTCTTC. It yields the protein CASRSQGLERSYNEQFF.

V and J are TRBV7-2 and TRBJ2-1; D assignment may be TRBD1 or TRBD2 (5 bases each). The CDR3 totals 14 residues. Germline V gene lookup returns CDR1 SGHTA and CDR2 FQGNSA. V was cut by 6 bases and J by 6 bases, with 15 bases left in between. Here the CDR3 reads CASRYHEGSNEQFF. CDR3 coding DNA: TGTGCCAGCAGATACCACGAGGGGAGCAATGAGCAGTTCTTC.

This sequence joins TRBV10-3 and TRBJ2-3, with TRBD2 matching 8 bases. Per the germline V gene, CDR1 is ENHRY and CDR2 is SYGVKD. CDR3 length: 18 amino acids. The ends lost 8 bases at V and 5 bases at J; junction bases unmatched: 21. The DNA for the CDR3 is TGTGCCATCCAAGCCGCTATGCGGGGGGTAAATAAGGGAGATACGCAGTATTTT. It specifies CAIQAAMRGVNKGDTQYF.

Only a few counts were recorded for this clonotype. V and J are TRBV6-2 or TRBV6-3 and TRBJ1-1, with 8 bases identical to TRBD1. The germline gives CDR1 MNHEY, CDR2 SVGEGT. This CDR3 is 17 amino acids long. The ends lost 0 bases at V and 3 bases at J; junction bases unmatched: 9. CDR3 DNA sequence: TGTGCCAGCAGTTACTCCCGGGACAGGATGGGGGACACTGAAGCTTTCTTT. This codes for CASSYSRDRMGDTEAFF.

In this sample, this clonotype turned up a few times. For the CDR3, the DNA is TGTGCCAGCAGCTTCTACAGGGAAACTGAAGCTTTCTTT. It specifies CASSFYRETEAFF. The chain joins TRBV7-9 to TRBJ1-1; D might be TRBD1 (6 bases). The CDR3 covers 13 residues. Trimming removed 3 bases at V and 5 bases at J, with 10 bases between. Germline values: CDR1 SEHNR, CDR2 FQNEAQ (reference sequence).

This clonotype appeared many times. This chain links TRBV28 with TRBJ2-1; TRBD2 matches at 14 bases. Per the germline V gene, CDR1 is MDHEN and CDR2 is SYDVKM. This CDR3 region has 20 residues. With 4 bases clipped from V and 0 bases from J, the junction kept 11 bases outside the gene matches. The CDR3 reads CASSSPPGTSGRGSYNEQFF. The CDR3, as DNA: TGTGCCAGCAGTTCTCCCCCCGGGACTAGCGGGAGAGGCTCCTACAATGAGCAGTTCTTC.

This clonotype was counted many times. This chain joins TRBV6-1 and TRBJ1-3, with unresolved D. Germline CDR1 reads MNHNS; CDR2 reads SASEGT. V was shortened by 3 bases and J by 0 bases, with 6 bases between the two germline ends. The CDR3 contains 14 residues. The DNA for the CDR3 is TGTGCCAGCAGTGAGGGATTCTCTGGAAACACCATATATTTT. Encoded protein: CASSEGFSGNTIYF.

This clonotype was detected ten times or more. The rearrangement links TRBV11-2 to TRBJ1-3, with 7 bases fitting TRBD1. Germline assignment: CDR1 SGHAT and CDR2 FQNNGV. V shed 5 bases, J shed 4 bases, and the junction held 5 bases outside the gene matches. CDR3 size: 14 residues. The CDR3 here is CASSPGTVGNTIYF. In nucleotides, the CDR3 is TGTGCCAGCAGCCCTGGGACAGTCGGAAACACCATATATTTT.

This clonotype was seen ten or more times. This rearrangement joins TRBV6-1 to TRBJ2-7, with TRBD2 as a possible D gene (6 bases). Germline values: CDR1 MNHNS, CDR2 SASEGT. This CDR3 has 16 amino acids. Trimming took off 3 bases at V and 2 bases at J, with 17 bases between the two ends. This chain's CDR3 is CASSEGGRLLPYEQYF. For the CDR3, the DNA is TGTGCCAGCAGTGAGGGGGGTAGATTACTCCCCTACGAGCAGTACTTC.

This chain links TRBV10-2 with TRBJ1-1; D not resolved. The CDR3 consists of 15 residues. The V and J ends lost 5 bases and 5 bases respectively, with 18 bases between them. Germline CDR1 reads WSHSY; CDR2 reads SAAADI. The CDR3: CASSIKAAGKTEAFF. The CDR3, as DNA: TGCGCCAGCAGTATAAAGGCAGCGGGAAAGACTGAAGCTTTCTTT.

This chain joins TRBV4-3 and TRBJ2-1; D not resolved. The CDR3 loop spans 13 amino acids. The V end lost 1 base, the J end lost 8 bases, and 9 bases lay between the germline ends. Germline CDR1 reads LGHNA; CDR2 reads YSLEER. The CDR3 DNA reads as TGCGCCAGCAGCCAAGGGGTCCCCGATGAGCAGTTCTTC. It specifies CASSQGVPDEQFF.

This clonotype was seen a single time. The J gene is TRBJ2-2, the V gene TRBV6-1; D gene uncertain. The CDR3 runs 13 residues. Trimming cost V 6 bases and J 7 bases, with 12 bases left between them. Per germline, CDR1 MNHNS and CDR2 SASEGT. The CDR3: CASSGRAYGELFF. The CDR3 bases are TGTGCCAGCAGCGGCCGAGCCTACGGGGAGCTGTTTTTT.

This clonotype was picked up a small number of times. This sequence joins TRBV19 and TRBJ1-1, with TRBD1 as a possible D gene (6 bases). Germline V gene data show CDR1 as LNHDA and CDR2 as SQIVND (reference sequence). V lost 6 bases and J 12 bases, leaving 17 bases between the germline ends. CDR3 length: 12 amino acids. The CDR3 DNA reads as TGTGCCAGTAGCGGAACAGGGTCCGGAACTTTCTTT. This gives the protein CASSGTGSGTFF. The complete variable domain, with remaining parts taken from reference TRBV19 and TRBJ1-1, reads DGGITQSPKYLFRKEGQNVTLSCEQNLNHDAMYWYRQDPGQGLRLIYYSQIVNDFQKGDIAEGYSVSREKKESFPLTVTSAQKNPTAFYLCASSGTGSGTFFGQGTRLTVV.

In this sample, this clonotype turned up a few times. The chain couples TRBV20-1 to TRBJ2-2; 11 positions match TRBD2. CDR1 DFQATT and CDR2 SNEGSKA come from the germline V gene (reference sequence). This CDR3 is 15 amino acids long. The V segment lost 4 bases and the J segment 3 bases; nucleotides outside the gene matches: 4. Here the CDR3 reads CSATKGLADTGELFF. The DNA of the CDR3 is TGCAGTGCTACAAAGGGACTAGCGGACACCGGGGAGCTGTTTTTT.

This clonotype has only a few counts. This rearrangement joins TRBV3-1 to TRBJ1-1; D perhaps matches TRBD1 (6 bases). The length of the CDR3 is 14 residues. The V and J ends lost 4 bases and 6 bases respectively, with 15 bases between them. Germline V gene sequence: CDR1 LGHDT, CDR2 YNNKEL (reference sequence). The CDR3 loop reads CASSPLGGAPEAFF. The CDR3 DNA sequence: TGTGCCAGCAGCCCCCTTGGGGGGGCCCCTGAAGCTTTCTTT.

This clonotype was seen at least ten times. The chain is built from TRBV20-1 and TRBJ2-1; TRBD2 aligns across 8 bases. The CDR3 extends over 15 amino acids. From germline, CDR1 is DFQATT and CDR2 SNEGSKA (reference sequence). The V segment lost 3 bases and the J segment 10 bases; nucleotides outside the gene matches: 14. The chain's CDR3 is CSASPQRETLGEQFF. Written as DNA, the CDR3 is TGCAGTGCTAGTCCACAGCGGGAGACCCTCGGAGAGCAGTTCTTC.